Below, 14 T cell receptor beta chains from the same sample are listed, as sequenced in a study of T cell responses to AZD1222 COVID-19 vaccine. Repertoires were generated with immunoSEQ multiplex PCR, while TCRdb's copy carries only in-frame clones and drops some. The repertoire has 100,000 or so clones, roughly 90% of them found once; the top ten carry approximately 2.8%. This material consisted of peripheral blood, taken on day 0 of AZD1222 vaccination. These receptors came from an adult in good health.

This chain joins TRBV6-1 and TRBJ2-7, with TRBD1 identical over 8 bases. There are 15 residues in the CDR3. The V segment lost 1 base and the J segment 4 bases; nucleotides outside the gene matches: 6. Germline V gene sequence: CDR1 MNHNS, CDR2 SASEGT. The chain's CDR3 is CASSEDPRGRYEQYF. The CDR3 DNA follows: TGTGCCAGCAGTGAAGATCCCAGGGGGCGGTACGAGCAGTACTTC.

This CDR3 is CASSVAGAGSEKLFF. Written as DNA, the CDR3 is TGTGCCAGCAGCGTAGCTGGGGCAGGGTCTGAAAAACTGTTTTTT. The chain couples TRBV9 to TRBJ1-4; possibly TRBD1 for D (5 bases). V was trimmed by 0 bases and J by 7 bases, leaving 13 bases between them. CDR1 is SGDLS and CDR2 is YYNGEE in the germline V gene. CDR3 size: 15 residues.

The chain recombines TRBV24-1 with TRBJ2-5, with 7 bases lining up with TRBD1. Germline trimming cut 9 bases from V and 4 bases from J; bases unmatched to any gene: 16. CDR1 is KGHDR, CDR2 SFDVKD, per germline. The CDR3 consists of 16 residues. Written as DNA, the CDR3 is TGTGCCACCTTCCGTCGCAGAGGGGGCGTTAGAGAGACCCAGTACTTC. This encodes CATFRRRGGVRETQYF.

V and J are TRBV5-1 and TRBJ1-1, with D possibly being TRBD1 (5 bases). This CDR3 is built from 15 residues. V was clipped by 0 bases and J by 1 base, with 10 bases between them. Per germline, CDR1 SGHRS and CDR2 YFSETQ. The CDR3 DNA follows: TGCGCCAGCAGCTTGGCGGCAGGGCAGAACACTGAAGCTTTCTTT. It specifies CASSLAAGQNTEAFF.

The rearrangement links TRBV20-1 to TRBJ1-2; D is unclear. This CDR3 is built from 10 residues. Germline V gene sequence: CDR1 DFQATT, CDR2 SNEGSKA (reference sequence). V dropped 2 bases and J dropped 10 bases, with 8 bases sitting between them. The CDR3 reads CSARLRDYTF. In DNA, the CDR3 is TGCAGTGCTAGATTAAGGGACTACACCTTC.

The V call is TRBV7-6, the J call TRBJ2-3, with D tentatively TRBD2 (5 bases). Trimming took off 5 bases at V and 1 base at J, with 19 bases between the two ends. Germline assignment: CDR1 SGHVS and CDR2 FNYEAQ. The length of the CDR3 is 17 residues. CDR3: CASSPPSGEAGTDTQYF. The DNA for the CDR3 is TGTGCCAGCAGCCCACCCTCCGGGGAAGCGGGCACAGATACGCAGTATTTT.

The chain has TRBV27 and TRBJ1-2; D might be TRBD1 (5 bases). The CDR3 runs to 16 residues. Germline V gene lookup returns CDR1 MNHEY and CDR2 SMNVEV (reference sequence). V was clipped by 6 bases and J by 3 bases, with 20 bases between them. The CDR3 nucleotides read TGTGCCAGCAGCCCCCGGGGCAGGACCGATGACTATGGCTACACCTTC. Translation: CASSPRGRTDDYGYTF.

This sequence joins TRBV27 and TRBJ2-7, with 7 bases that match TRBD1. The CDR3 totals 16 residues. Trimming removed 3 bases from V and 0 bases from J; junction bases left unmatched: 8. Germline V CDR1 and CDR2: MNHEY, SMNVEV (reference sequence). CDR3 protein: CASSFLGQASSYEQYF. In nucleotides, the CDR3 is TGTGCCAGCAGTTTTTTAGGACAGGCCAGCTCCTACGAGCAGTACTTC.

V gene TRBV19 combines with J gene TRBJ1-4, with D perhaps matching TRBD1 (6 bases). Trimming removed 4 bases at V and 5 bases at J, with 8 bases between. The CDR3 covers 13 residues. Per germline, CDR1 LNHDA and CDR2 SQIVND (reference sequence). Here the CDR3 reads CASSRQVNEKLFF. CDR3 DNA: TGTGCCAGTAGTAGACAGGTGAATGAAAAACTGTTTTTT.

The V gene is TRBV3-1 (or the pseudogene TRBV3-2), the J gene TRBJ2-4; D not resolved. In germline, CDR1 is LGHDT, CDR2 YNNKEL (reference sequence). V was clipped by 4 bases and J by 9 bases, with 16 bases between them. There are 14 residues in the CDR3. CDR3 amino acids: CASSPLGSPTIQYF. CDR3 bases: TGTGCCAGCAGCCCCCTAGGTAGCCCCACCATTCAGTACTTC.

The V and J genes are TRBV18 and TRBJ1-1; D not resolved. Per the germline V gene, CDR1 is KGHSH and CDR2 is LQKENI. CDR3 length: 13 amino acids. The V end lost 2 bases, the J end lost 5 bases, and 9 bases lay between the germline ends. The CDR3 loop reads CASSPSGRTEAFF. The CDR3 nucleotides read TGTGCCAGCTCACCATCGGGGAGGACTGAAGCTTTCTTT.

The rearrangement links TRBV28 to TRBJ1-3, with 8 nucleotides matching TRBD1. CDR1 is MDHEN, CDR2 SYDVKM, per germline. The CDR3 contains 15 residues. With V trimmed by 5 bases and J by 2 bases, 5 bases remained unmatched. CDR3 sequence reads: CASSRTGSTGNTIYF. For the CDR3, the DNA is TGTGCCAGCAGTAGGACAGGGTCGACTGGAAACACCATATATTTT. Based on the CDR3 plus reference TRBV28 and TRBJ1-3, the full variable domain is DVKVTQSSRYLVKRTGEKVFLECVQDMDHENMFWYRQDPGLGLRLIYFSYDVKMKEKGDIPEGYSVSREKKERFSLILESASTNQTSMYLCASSRTGSTGNTIYFGEGSWLTVV.

The genes are TRBV6-6 and TRBJ1-1, with 9 bases fitting TRBD1. The CDR3 extends over 16 amino acids. CDR1 MNHNY and CDR2 SVGAGI come from the germline V gene (reference sequence). Unmatched junction bases numbered 12, after V lost 4 bases and J lost 6 bases. The CDR3 sequence is CASSSTGTGFLSEAFF. CDR3 DNA: TGTGCCAGCAGTTCTACCGGGACAGGGTTTTTGTCTGAAGCTTTCTTT.

This chain links TRBV19 with TRBJ1-1; D is ambiguous. V shed 4 bases and J shed 0 bases, with 6 bases lying between them. The CDR3 consists of 13 residues. Germline CDR1 LNHDA, CDR2 SQIVND (reference sequence). The CDR3 is CASSRQMNTEAFF. The CDR3 bases are TGTGCCAGTAGTAGGCAGATGAACACTGAAGCTTTCTTT.